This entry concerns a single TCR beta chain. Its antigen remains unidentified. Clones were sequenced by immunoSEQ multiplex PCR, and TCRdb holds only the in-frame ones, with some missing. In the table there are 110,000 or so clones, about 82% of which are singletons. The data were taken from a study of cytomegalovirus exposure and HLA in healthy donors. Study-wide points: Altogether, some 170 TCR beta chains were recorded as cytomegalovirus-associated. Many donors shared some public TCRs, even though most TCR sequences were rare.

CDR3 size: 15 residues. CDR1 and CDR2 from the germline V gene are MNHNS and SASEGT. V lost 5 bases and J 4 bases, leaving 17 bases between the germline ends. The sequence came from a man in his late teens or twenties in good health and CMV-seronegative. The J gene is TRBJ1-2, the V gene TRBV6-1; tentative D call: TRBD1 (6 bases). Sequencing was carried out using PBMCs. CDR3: CASSLRTVEFYGYTF. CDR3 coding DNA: TGTGCCAGCAGTTTACGGACAGTTGAGTTCTATGGCTACACCTTC.